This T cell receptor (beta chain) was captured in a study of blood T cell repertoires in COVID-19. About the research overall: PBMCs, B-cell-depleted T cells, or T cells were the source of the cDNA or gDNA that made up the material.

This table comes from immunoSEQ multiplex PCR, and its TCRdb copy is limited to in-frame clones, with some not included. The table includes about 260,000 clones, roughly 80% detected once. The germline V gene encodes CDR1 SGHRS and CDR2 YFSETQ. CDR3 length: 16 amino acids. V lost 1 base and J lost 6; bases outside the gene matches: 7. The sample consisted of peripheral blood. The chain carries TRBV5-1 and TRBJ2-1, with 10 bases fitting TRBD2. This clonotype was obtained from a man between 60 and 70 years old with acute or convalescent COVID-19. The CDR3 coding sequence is TGCGCCAGCAGCTTGAGGCTAGCGGGGGCCCTCAATGAGCAGTTCTTC. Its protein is CASSLRLAGALNEQFF. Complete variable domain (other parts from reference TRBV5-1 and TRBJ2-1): KAGVTQTPRYLIKTRGQQVTLSCSPISGHRSVSWYQQTPGQGLQFLFEYFSETQRNKGNFPGRFSGRQFSNSRSEMNVSTLELGDSALYLCASSLRLAGALNEQFFGPGTRLTVL.